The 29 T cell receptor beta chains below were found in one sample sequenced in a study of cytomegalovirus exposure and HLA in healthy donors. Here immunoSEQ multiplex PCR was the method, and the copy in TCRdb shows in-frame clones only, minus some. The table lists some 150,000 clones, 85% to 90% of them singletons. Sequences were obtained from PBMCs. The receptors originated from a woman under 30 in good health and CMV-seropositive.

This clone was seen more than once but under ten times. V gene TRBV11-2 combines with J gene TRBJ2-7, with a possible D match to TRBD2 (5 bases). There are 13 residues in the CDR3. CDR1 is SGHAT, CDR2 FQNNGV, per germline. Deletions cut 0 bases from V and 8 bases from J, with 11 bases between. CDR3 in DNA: TGTGCCAGCAGCTTAGATCTAACGGGGAAGCAGTACTTC. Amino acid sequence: CASSLDLTGKQYF. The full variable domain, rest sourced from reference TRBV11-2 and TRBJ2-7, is EAGVAQSPRYKIIEKRQSVAFWCNPISGHATLYWYQQILGQGPKLLIQFQNNGVVDDSQLPKDRFSAERLKGVDSTLKIQPAKLEDSAVYLCASSLDLTGKQYFGPGTRLTVT.

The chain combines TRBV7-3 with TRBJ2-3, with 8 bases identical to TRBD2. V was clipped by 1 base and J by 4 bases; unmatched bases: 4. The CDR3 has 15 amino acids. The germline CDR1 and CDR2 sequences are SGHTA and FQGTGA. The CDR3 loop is CASSLRAGDSDTQYF. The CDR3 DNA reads TGTGCCAGCAGCTTAAGAGCGGGAGATTCAGATACGCAGTATTTT.

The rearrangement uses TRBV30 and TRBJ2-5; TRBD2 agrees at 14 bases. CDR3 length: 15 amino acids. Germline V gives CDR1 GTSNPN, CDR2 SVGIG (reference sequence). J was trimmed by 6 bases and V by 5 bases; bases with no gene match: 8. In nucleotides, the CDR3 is TGTGCCTGGGGACTAGCGGGAGGTCTCGGGAAGACCCAGTACTTC. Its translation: CAWGLAGGLGKTQYF.

In DNA form, the CDR3 reads TGTGCCAGCAGCTCCCCCCGGACAGTCTCCTACGAGCAGTACTTC. Translating gives CASSSPRTVSYEQYF. The chain combines TRBV13 with TRBJ2-7; TRBD1 is a possible D gene (6 bases). The germline V gene has CDR1 PRHDT and CDR2 FYEKMQ (reference sequence). This CDR3 spans 15 amino acids. The germline V and J ends were trimmed by 4 bases and 0 bases, with 13 bases remaining between them. The entire variable domain, with the rest obtained from reference TRBV13 and TRBJ2-7, is as follows: AAGVIQSPRHLIKEKRETATLKCYPIPRHDTVYWYQQGPGQDPQFLISFYEKMQSDKGSIPDRFSAQQFSDYHSELNMSSLELGDSALYFCASSSPRTVSYEQYFGPGTRLTVT.

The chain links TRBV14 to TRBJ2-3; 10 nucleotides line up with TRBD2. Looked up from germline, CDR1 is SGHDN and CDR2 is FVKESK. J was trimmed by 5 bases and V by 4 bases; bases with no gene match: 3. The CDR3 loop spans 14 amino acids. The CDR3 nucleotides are TGTGCCAGCAGCCTAGCGGGAGGTGGAGATACGCAGTATTTT. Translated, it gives CASSLAGGGDTQYF.

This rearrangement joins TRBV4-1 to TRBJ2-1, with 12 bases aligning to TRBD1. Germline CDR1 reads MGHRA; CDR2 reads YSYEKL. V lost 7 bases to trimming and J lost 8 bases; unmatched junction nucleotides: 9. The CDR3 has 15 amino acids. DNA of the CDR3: TGCGCCAGCACCCAGGGGACAGGGGGCTTCTATGAGCAGTTCTTC. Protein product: CASTQGTGGFYEQFF.

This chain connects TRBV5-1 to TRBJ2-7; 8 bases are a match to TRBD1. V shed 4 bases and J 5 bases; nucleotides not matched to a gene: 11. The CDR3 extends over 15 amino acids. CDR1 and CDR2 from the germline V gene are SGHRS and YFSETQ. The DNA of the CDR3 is TGCGCCAGCAGCCCGGAGGGACAGGCCTTTCACGAGCAGTACTTC. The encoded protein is CASSPEGQAFHEQYF.

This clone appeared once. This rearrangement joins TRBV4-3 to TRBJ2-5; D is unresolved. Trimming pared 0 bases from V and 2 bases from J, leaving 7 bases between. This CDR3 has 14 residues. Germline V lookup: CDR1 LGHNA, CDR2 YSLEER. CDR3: CASSQELAQETQYF. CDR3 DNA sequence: TGCGCCAGCAGCCAAGAACTCGCTCAAGAGACCCAGTACTTC.

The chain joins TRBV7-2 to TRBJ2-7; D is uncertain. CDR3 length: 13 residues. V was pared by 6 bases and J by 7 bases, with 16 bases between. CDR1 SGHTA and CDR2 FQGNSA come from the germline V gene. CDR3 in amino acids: CASSQSQTGEQYF. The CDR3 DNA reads TGTGCCAGCAGTCAATCCCAAACTGGTGAGCAGTACTTC.

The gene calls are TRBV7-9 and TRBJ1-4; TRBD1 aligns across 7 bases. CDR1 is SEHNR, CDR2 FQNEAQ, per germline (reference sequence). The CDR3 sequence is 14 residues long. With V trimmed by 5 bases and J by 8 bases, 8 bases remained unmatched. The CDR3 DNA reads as TGTGCCAGCAGCAATACAGGGGAAAGAGAAAAACTGTTTTTT. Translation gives CASSNTGEREKLFF.

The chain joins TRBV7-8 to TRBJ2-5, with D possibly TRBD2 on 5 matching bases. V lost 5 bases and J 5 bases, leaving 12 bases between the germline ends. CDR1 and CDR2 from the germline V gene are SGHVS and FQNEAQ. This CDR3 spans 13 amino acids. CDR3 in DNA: TGTGCCAGCAGCCGTACTAGTATTGAGACCCAGTACTTC. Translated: CASSRTSIETQYF.

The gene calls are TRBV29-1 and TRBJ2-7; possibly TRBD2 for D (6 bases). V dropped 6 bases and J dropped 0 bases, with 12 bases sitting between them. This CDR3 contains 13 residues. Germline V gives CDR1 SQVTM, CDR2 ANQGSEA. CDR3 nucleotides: TGCAGCGTCGGGGACGGGGGCTCCTACGAGCAGTACTTC. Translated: CSVGDGGSYEQYF.

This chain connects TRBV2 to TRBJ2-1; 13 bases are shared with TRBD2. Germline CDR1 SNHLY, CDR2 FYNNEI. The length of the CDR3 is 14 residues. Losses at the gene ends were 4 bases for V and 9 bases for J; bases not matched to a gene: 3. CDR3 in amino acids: CASSGTSGRIEQFF. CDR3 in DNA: TGTGCCAGCAGTGGGACTAGCGGGAGAATTGAGCAGTTCTTC.

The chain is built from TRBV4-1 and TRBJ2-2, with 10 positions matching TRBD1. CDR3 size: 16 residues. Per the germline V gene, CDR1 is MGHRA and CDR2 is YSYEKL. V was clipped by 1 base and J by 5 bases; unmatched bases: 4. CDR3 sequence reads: CASSQATGGATGELFF. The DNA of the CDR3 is TGCGCCAGCAGCCAAGCGACAGGGGGCGCGACCGGGGAGCTGTTTTTT.

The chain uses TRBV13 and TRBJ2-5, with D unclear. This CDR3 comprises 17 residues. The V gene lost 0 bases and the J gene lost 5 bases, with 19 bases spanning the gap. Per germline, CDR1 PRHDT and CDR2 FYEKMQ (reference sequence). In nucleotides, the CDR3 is TGTGCCAGCAGCTTAGGTTCTGGCAGGATAAACCGGGAGACCCAGTACTTC. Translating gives CASSLGSGRINRETQYF.

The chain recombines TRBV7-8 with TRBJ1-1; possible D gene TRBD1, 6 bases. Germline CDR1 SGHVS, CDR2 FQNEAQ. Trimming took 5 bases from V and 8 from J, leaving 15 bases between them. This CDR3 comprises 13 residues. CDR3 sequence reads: CASSQQDRPEAFF. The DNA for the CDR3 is TGTGCCAGCAGCCAACAAGACAGGCCCGAAGCTTTCTTT.

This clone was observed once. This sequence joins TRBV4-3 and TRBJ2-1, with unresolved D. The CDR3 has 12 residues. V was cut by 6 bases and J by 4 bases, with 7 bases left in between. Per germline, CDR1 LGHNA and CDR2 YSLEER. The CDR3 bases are TGCGCCAGCAGAGACGGGTACAATGAGCAGTTCTTC. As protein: CASRDGYNEQFF.

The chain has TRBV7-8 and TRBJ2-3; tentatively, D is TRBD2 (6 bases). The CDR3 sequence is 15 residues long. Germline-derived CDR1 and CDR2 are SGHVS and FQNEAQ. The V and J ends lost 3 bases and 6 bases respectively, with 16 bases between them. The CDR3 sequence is CASSFGGILSDTQYF. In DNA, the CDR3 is TGTGCCAGCAGCTTCGGGGGTATCTTAAGCGATACGCAGTATTTT.

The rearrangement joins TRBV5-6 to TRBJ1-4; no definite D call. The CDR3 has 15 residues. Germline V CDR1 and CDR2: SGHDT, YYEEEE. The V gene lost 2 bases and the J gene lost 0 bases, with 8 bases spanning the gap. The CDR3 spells CASSFFGATNEKLFF. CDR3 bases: TGTGCCAGCAGCTTCTTCGGTGCAACTAATGAAAAACTGTTTTTT.

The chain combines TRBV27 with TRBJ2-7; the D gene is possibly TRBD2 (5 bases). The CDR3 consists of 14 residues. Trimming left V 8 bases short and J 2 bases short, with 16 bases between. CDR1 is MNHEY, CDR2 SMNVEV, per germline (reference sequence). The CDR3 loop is CASSRWGAPYEQYF. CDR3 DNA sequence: TGTGCCAGCTCTAGATGGGGAGCGCCCTACGAGCAGTACTTC.

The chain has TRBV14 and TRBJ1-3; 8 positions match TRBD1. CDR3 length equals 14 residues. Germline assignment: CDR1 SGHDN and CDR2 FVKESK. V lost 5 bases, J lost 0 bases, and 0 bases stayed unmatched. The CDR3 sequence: CASSGTGSGNTIYF. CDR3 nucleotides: TGTGCCAGCAGCGGGACAGGCTCTGGAAACACCATATATTTT.

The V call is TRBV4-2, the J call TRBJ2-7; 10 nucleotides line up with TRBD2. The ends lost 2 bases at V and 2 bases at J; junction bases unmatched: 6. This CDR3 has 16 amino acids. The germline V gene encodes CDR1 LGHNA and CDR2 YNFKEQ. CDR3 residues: CASSQKRTSGAYEQYF. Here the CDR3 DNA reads TGTGCCAGCAGCCAAAAGAGGACTAGCGGCGCCTACGAGCAGTACTTC.

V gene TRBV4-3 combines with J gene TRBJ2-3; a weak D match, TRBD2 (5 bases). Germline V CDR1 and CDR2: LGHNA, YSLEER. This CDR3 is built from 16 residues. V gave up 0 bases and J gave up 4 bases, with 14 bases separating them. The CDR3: CASSQDLQRAPDTQYF. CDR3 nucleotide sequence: TGCGCCAGCAGCCAAGATCTACAGAGGGCCCCAGATACGCAGTATTTT.

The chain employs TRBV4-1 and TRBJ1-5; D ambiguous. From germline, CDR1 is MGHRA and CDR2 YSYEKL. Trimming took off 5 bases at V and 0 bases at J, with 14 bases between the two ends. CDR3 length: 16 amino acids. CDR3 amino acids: CASSSLWQDSNQPQHF. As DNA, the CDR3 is TGCGCCAGCAGCTCTCTTTGGCAGGATAGCAATCAGCCCCAGCATTTT.

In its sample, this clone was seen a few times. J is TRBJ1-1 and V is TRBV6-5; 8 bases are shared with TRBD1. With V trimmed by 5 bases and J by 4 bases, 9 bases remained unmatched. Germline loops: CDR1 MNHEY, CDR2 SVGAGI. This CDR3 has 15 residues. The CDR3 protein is CASSPIQGATTEAFF. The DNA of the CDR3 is TGTGCCAGCAGTCCCATCCAGGGGGCGACCACTGAAGCTTTCTTT.

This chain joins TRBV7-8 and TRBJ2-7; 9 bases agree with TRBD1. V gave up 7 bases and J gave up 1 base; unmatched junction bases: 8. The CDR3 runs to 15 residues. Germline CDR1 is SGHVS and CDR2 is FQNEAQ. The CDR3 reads CASTPIGTGSYEQYF. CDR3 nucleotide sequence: TGTGCCAGCACCCCAATCGGGACAGGGTCCTACGAGCAGTACTTC. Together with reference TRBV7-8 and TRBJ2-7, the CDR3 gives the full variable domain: GAGVSQSPRYKVAKRGQDVALRCDPISGHVSLFWYQQALGQGPEFLTYFQNEAQLDKSGLPSDRFFAERPEGSVSTLKIQRTQQEDSAVYLCASTPIGTGSYEQYFGPGTRLTVT.

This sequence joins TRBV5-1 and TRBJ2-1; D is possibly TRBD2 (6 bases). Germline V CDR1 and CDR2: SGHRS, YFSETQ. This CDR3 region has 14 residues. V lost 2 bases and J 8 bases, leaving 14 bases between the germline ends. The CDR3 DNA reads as TGCGCCAGCAGCTTCCTCGGGAGTCGGGATGAGCAGTTCTTC. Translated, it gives CASSFLGSRDEQFF.

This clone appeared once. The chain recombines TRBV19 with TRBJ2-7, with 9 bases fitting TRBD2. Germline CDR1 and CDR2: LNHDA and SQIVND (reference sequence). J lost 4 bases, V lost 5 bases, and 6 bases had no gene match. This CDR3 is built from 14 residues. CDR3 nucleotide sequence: TGTGCCAGTAGTTTTACTAGCGGGTTATACGAGCAGTACTTC. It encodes CASSFTSGLYEQYF.

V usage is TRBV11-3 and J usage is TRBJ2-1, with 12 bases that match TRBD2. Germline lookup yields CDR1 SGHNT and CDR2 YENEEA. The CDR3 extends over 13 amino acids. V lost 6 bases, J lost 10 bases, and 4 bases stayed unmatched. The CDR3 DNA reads TGTGCCAGCAGGCTAGCGGGAGGGCGCGAGCAGTTCTTC. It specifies CASRLAGGREQFF.